This TCR beta chain was profiled in a study of OX40 agonist ivuxolimab in advanced cancers. Clones were read by immunoSEQ multiplex PCR, and TCRdb kept only the in-frame ones, dropping some. Counted here are tens of thousands of clones, roughly 93% occurring once; the ten biggest clones make up roughly 14%. Trimming stripped 6 bases from V and 5 bases from J, with 13 bases between. In germline, CDR1 is MRHNA, CDR2 SNTAGT. The CDR3 contains 14 residues. This specimen was CD4+ or CD8+ T cells sorted from blood, taken in a trial of the OX40 agonist ivuxolimab. The source of this sequence is an adult with an advanced solid tumor such as melanoma, head and neck, liver or kidney cancer. This sequence joins TRBV6-4 and TRBJ2-2; a weak D match, TRBD2 (5 bases). DNA of the CDR3: TGTGCCAGCAGCTTTGACTGGGAGACCGGGGAGCTGTTTTTT. Its protein is CASSFDWETGELFF.